The T cell receptor beta chain described here comes from a study of graft-versus-host responses after intestinal transplantation. Background on the study: Isolated intestinal, liver-intestinal, or multivisceral transplants were what recipients had.

The table came from immunoSEQ multiplex PCR; TCRdb's copy has only in-frame clones and leaves some out. The table shows some 93,000 clones, with 75% to 95% occurring only once. This CDR3 comprises 13 residues. V was clipped by 0 bases and J by 7 bases, with 7 bases between them. The V gene's germline CDR1 is MGHRA and CDR2 YSYEKL. This clone was detected only once. The target antigen is unknown. Points from the study as a whole: Graft-versus-host to host-versus-graft clonal ratios in allografts were high in patients with graft-donor T cell macrochimerism.

The chain employs TRBV4-1 and TRBJ2-1, with unresolved D. The sequenced sample was unstimulated CD8+ T cells sorted from spleen or lymph node cells, obtained before intestinal transplant. This receptor was identified in a human donor who received an intestinal transplant. The CDR3 bases are TGCGCCAGCAGCCAAGAATGGCCGAATGAGCAGTTCTTC. Amino acid sequence: CASSQEWPNEQFF.